A selection of T cell receptor beta chains follows, all from one sample in a study of blood T cell repertoires in COVID-19. Sequencing used immunoSEQ multiplex PCR; TCRdb keeps in-frame clones, though not all of them. The table lists 150,000 to 200,000 clones, around 88% of them singletons, with over 4.5% in the top ten. Specimen: peripheral blood. Receptors originate from a human donor in a cohort sampled during active COVID-19. CDR3s include the opening cysteine and the closing phenylalanine or tryptophan. D genes are given only for firm matches.

>TRBJ2-2|TRBV4-1|.
TGCGCCAGCAGCCAAGATAGGCTAGCCCCCGGGGAGCTGTTTTTT
CASSQDRLAPGELFF
>TRBJ1-2|TRBV28|.
TGTGCCAGCAGTTTACTGCGCGATGGCTACACCTTC
CASSLLRDGYTF
>TRBJ2-2|TRBV11-3|TRBD1
TGTGCCAGCAGCTCAGGGGGACAGGCCACCGGGGAGCTGTTTTTT
CASSSGGQATGELFF
>TRBJ1-4|TRBV11-2|TRBD1
TGTGCCAGCAGCCACTTCCGGGACAGGGCAAGGGCTAATGAAAAACTGTTTTTT
CASSHFRDRARANEKLFF
>TRBJ2-3|TRBV29-1|.
TGCAGCGTTGCTGACTACGGCACAGATACGCAGTATTTT
CSVADYGTDTQYF
>TRBJ1-5|TRBV24-1|.
TGTGCCACCAGTGGTAGGGGAGGTGATCAGCCCCAGCATTTT
CATSGRGGDQPQHF
>TRBJ2-3|TRBV3-1/TRBV3-2|.
TGTGCCAGCAGTCCAATGAGGGCAGATACGCAGTATTTT
CASSPMRADTQYF
>TRBJ1-1|TRBV28|.
TGTGCCACCCTGACAGGATGGTCTCCTGAAGCTTTCTTT
CATLTGWSPEAFF
>TRBJ2-7|TRBV19|TRBD1
TGTGCCAGTAGTAGCCCGTGGGACAGGGATTCCGAGCAGTACTTC
CASSSPWDRDSEQYF
>TRBJ1-1|TRBV15|.
TGTGCCACCAGCAGAGATCCATCCCGTCGGGGAGACACTGAAGCTTTCTTT
CATSRDPSRRGDTEAFF
>TRBJ2-1|TRBV7-3|.
TGTGCCAGCAGCTTAGGGCCCGGGAGTATCCACAATGAGCAGTTCTTC
CASSLGPGSIHNEQFF
>TRBJ2-7|TRBV5-4|TRBD1
TGTGCCAGCAGCCCAGGACAGGGGACAATCTACGAGCAGTACTTC
CASSPGQGTIYEQYF
>TRBJ2-7|TRBV27|TRBD2
TGTGCCAGCAGTTTAGGCCTAGCGGGAGGGTCGGGACCCTATACCCTCGAGCAGTACTTC
CASSLGLAGGSGPYTLEQYF
>TRBJ2-7|TRBV21-1|.
TGTGCCAGCAGCAACCCCGGGACAGGGGCCGGCTACGAGCAGTACTTC
CASSNPGTGAGYEQYF
>TRBJ2-1|TRBV19|.
TGTGCCAGTAGTCTTACTAGCTCAGGCTCCTACAATGAGCAGTTCTTC
CASSLTSSGSYNEQFF
>TRBJ2-2|TRBV7-9|.
TGTGCCAGCAGCTTAGCGCTGGGGGCTGGGAACACCGGGGAGCTGTTTTTT
CASSLALGAGNTGELFF
>TRBJ2-3|TRBV5-1|TRBD2
TGCGCCAGCACGGCGGGGGGCTCCGCAGATACGCAGTATTTT
CASTAGGSADTQYF